The sample holds one count of the clone carrying this T cell receptor beta chain. The antigen is unknown. Both TCR beta VDJ combination and CDR3 sequence profiling were carried out. Genomic DNA was the template for this profiling. TCRdb re-derived calls from the reads in MiXCR, one entry per CDR3 protein. Of 100,000 to 150,000 distinct CDR3 sequences listed, 48% were seen once; the top ten hold 2.5% to 3%. The data belong to a study of CD8+CD57+ T cells in acquired aplastic anemia. Across the study: On average, sorted CD4+ and CD8+ cells gave approximately 3.5 ug of DNA. An average of approximately 11 million reads for CD4+ cells was obtained from healthy donors.

Losses at the gene ends were 0 bases for V and 5 bases for J; bases not matched to a gene: 3. The CDR3 has 14 residues. Germline V gives CDR1 LNHDA, CDR2 SQIVND (reference sequence). Study-level results: CD8+ Simpson's diversity showed no significant patient-control difference. Overlapping CD8+ CDR3 repertoires of patients and controls contained roughly 27 shared sequences.

The source is a human donor in good health, serving as a control. Material for sequencing was sorted CD4+, CD8+, or CD8+CD57+ T cells (not recorded which) from PBMCs. The V call is TRBV19, the J call TRBJ1-1; 7 nucleotides align to TRBD1. The DNA of the CDR3 is TGTGCCAGTAGTATAGATTACAGGGGAACTGAAGCTTTCTTT. Protein product: CASSIDYRGTEAFF.